The 29 T cell receptor beta chains below all came from one sample that was sequenced in a study of control samples from healthy donors and cancer patients. Profiling relied on immunoSEQ multiplex PCR, and the TCRdb table lists in-frame clones only, not all of them. The table has 90,000 to 100,000 clones, about four fifths seen once. Material for sequencing was blood. The receptor source for this set is a woman in her twenties or thirties in good health.

This clone occurred once. The chain links TRBV5-1 to TRBJ2-5, with no clear D. Trimming pared 2 bases from V and 0 bases from J, leaving 5 bases between. The CDR3 consists of 13 residues. CDR1 SGHRS and CDR2 YFSETQ come from the germline V gene. CDR3 region: CASSLLYQETQYF. As DNA, the CDR3 is TGCGCCAGCAGCTTACTCTACCAAGAGACCCAGTACTTC.

The gene calls are TRBV12-5 and TRBJ2-7; D gene unclear. V was pared by 1 base and J by 3 bases, with 4 bases between. CDR3 length: 12 residues. The V gene's germline CDR1 is LGHNT and CDR2 FRNRAP. DNA of the CDR3: TGTGCTAGTGGTTTGGACGGCTACGAGCAGTACTTC. Its protein is CASGLDGYEQYF.

The chain has TRBV12-3 or TRBV12-4 and TRBJ1-2; D remains ambiguous. The CDR3 sequence is 11 residues long. Trimming stripped 7 bases from V and 5 bases from J, with 8 bases between. The CDR3 nucleotides are TGTGCCAGCACCCCTCTTTATGGCTACACCTTC. It translates to CASTPLYGYTF.

This clone has a single count. The J gene is TRBJ2-7, the V gene TRBV12-1; the D call in the table, TRBD1, was not verified against the DNA. TRBV12-1 is assigned pseudogene status. The CDR3 spans 14 residues. CDR3 DNA: TGTGCCAGCAGCCAAACAACAGTTCCAGGCGAGCAGTACTTC. Its translation is CASSQTTVPGEQYF.

The rearrangement links TRBV12-5 to TRBJ2-2; the match to TRBD1 covers 7 bases. The CDR3 covers 18 residues. Germline V CDR1 and CDR2: LGHNT, FRNRAP. The trim removed 3 bases at V and 0 bases at J, leaving 10 bases unmatched. The CDR3 nucleotides are TGTGCTAGTGGTTTTACGGGCTCCAGGGGGTCGAACACCGGGGAGCTGTTTTTT. Translation: CASGFTGSRGSNTGELFF.

The V call is TRBV11-2, the J call TRBJ2-5, with unresolved D. CDR3 length: 14 residues. V lost 1 base, J lost 4 bases, and 10 bases lay in between. Germline CDR1 SGHAT, CDR2 FQNNGV. DNA of the CDR3: TGTGCCAGCAGCTTAGTAATTTTACGAGAGACCCAGTACTTC. Translated, it gives CASSLVILRETQYF.

For the CDR3, the DNA is TGTGCCAGCAGTACCGACACGAATAACTATGGCTACACCTTC. Encoded protein: CASSTDTNNYGYTF. The chain uses TRBV6-5 and TRBJ1-2; D ambiguous. Trimming cost V 5 bases and J 1 base, with 11 bases left between them. The CDR3 is made up of 14 amino acids. Germline assignment: CDR1 MNHEY and CDR2 SVGAGI.

V usage is TRBV2 and J usage is TRBJ1-6; the D is unclear. The CDR3 is made up of 13 amino acids. Germline V gene data show CDR1 as SNHLY and CDR2 as FYNNEI. V lost 1 base and J 6 bases, leaving 4 bases between the germline ends. The CDR3 protein is CASSEVLNSPLHF. For the CDR3, the DNA is TGTGCCAGCAGTGAAGTCCTTAATTCACCCCTCCACTTT.

The rearrangement joins TRBV19 to TRBJ2-3; a possible D gene is TRBD1 (6 bases). V lost 10 bases to trimming and J lost 4 bases, with 15 bases between them. CDR1 and CDR2 (germline): LNHDA, SQIVND (reference sequence). This CDR3 spans 13 amino acids. The CDR3 reads CAIGGRAADTQYF. The CDR3 nucleotides are TGTGCCATTGGGGGCAGGGCGGCAGATACGCAGTATTTT.

This clone has more than one count but fewer than ten. This sequence joins TRBV10-3 and TRBJ1-3; D gene ambiguous. Germline CDR1 ENHRY, CDR2 SYGVKD. The CDR3 consists of 11 residues. V lost 10 bases, J lost 0 bases, and 4 bases lay in between. CDR3 amino acids: CATDSGNTIYF. The CDR3 DNA follows: TGTGCCACGGACTCTGGAAACACCATATATTTT.

The chain carries TRBV6-4 and TRBJ1-1, with D perhaps TRBD1 (5 bases). Trimming took off 2 bases at V and 4 bases at J, with 8 bases between the two ends. The CDR3 totals 13 residues. Germline CDR1 and CDR2: MRHNA and SNTAGT. Written as DNA, the CDR3 is TGTGCCAGCAGTGACGTGGGGGGCACTGAAGCTTTCTTT. Translation: CASSDVGGTEAFF.

This clone has only a few counts. Other DNA sequences from this sample encode an identical CDR3 as well. The CDR3 region is CASSLGGSSGANVLTF. CDR3 sequence (DNA): TGTGCCAGCAGCTTAGGTGGGAGCTCTGGGGCCAACGTCCTGACTTTC. V is TRBV11-2 and J is TRBJ2-6; D may be TRBD2 (5 bases). Per the germline V gene, CDR1 is SGHAT and CDR2 is FQNNGV. The CDR3 spans 16 residues. The V gene lost 1 base and the J gene lost 0 bases, with 7 bases spanning the gap.

V and J are TRBV30 and TRBJ2-2; a weak D match, TRBD2 (6 bases). The length of the CDR3 is 16 residues. V lost 3 bases to trimming and J lost 0 bases, with 14 bases between them. Germline V gene data show CDR1 as GTSNPN and CDR2 as SVGIG (reference sequence). The CDR3 region is CAWSKGGPANTGELFF. As DNA, the CDR3 is TGTGCCTGGAGCAAAGGAGGGCCCGCGAACACCGGGGAGCTGTTTTTT.

Concerning this clone itself: The same CDR3 also results from other DNA sequences found in this sample. The V gene is TRBV18, the J gene TRBJ2-5; no firm D call. This CDR3 contains 13 residues. CDR1 is KGHSH, CDR2 LQKENI, per germline. V gave up 3 bases and J gave up 1 base, with 6 bases separating them. The CDR3, as DNA: TGTGCCAGCTCACCTGGCGCCCAAGAGACCCAGTACTTC. Its protein is CASSPGAQETQYF.

V and J are TRBV3-1 (or the pseudogene TRBV3-2) and TRBJ1-6; maybe TRBD1 (5 bases). The CDR3 extends over 18 amino acids. CDR1 and CDR2 from the germline V gene are LGHDT and YNNKEL (reference sequence). V was cut by 3 bases and J by 7 bases, with 22 bases left in between. CDR3 coding DNA: TGTGCCAGCAGCCATTACGCCCCCTCAGGGAGTTGGAATTCACCCCTCCACTTT. This gives the protein CASSHYAPSGSWNSPLHF.

The chain couples TRBV3-1 (or the pseudogene TRBV3-2) to TRBJ2-2; possibly TRBD1 or TRBD2 for D (5 bases each). Germline CDR1 LGHDT, CDR2 YNNKEL (reference sequence). V lost 5 bases and J lost 6, with 13 bases in between. The CDR3 runs to 14 residues. Here the CDR3 DNA reads TGTGCCAGCAGCACCCAGGTGGGGGCCGGGGAGCTGTTTTTT. It codes for CASSTQVGAGELFF.

J is TRBJ1-2 and V is TRBV9; 8 bases are shared with TRBD1. Germline loops: CDR1 SGDLS, CDR2 YYNGEE. V dropped 3 bases and J dropped 7; count of bases not matched to a gene: 8. This CDR3 has 14 amino acids. CDR3 region: CASSEDQGATGYTF. The CDR3 DNA reads TGTGCCAGCAGCGAGGATCAGGGGGCCACTGGCTACACCTTC.

Regarding this clone: One end of the junction does not line up with germline, which may come from a read error. The chain couples TRBV7-2 to TRBJ1-2; 7 bases line up with TRBD1. Germline V lookup: CDR1 SGHTA, CDR2 FQGNSA. This CDR3 comprises 17 residues. CDR3 nucleotide sequence: TGTGTCAGCAGCATATTTAAACAGGGGAGAACTAACTATGGCTACACCTTC. Translation gives CVSSIFKQGRTNYGYTF.

This chain uses TRBV6-2 or TRBV6-3 with TRBJ2-7, with D possibly matching TRBD1 (6 bases). The germline V and J ends were trimmed by 4 bases and 2 bases, with 18 bases remaining between them. Germline V CDR1 and CDR2: MNHEY, SVGEGT. CDR3 length equals 16 residues. The CDR3 nucleotides are TGTGCCAGCAGTTTAATGGGTCCCACAGGGCCCTACGAGCAGTACTTC. Protein: CASSLMGPTGPYEQYF.

The chain combines TRBV30 with TRBJ2-7; D not resolved. The CDR3 totals 12 residues. CDR1 and CDR2 from the germline V gene are GTSNPN and SVGIG (reference sequence). V was clipped by 0 bases and J by 3 bases, with 6 bases between them. CDR3 loop: CAWSVGSYEQYF. In nucleotides, the CDR3 is TGTGCCTGGAGTGTAGGCAGCTACGAGCAGTACTTC.

V gene TRBV6-2 or TRBV6-3 combines with J gene TRBJ1-2, with TRBD1 matching 7 bases. Germline CDR1 reads MNHEY; CDR2 reads SVGEGT. The CDR3 has 14 amino acids. The junction had 9 bases not matched to a gene; V was cut back by 5 bases and J by 6 bases. This CDR3 is CASSRTGLRDGYTF. The CDR3 DNA follows: TGTGCCAGCAGTCGGACAGGCCTCCGGGATGGCTACACCTTC.

The chain couples TRBV12-3 or TRBV12-4 to TRBJ2-4; 8 nucleotides agree with TRBD1. The CDR3 loop spans 12 amino acids. J lost 9 bases, V lost 5 bases, and 3 bases had no gene match. The CDR3 DNA reads as TGTGCCAGCAGTCACACAGGGGGCATTCAGTACTTC. As protein: CASSHTGGIQYF.

As for this clone: One end of the junction fails to match germline, which may point to a read error. This rearrangement joins TRBV5-1 to TRBJ1-1, with D possibly being TRBD1 (5 bases). The CDR3 contains 15 residues. Looked up from germline, CDR1 is SGHRS and CDR2 is YFSETQ. In DNA, the CDR3 is TGCGCCAGCAGTTTGGACACTAATTCTGAGACTGAAGCTTTCTTT. This sequence encodes CASSLDTNSETEAFF.

This clone was seen repeatedly, ten times or more. This sequence joins TRBV11-2 and TRBJ1-2, with TRBD1 as a possible D gene (5 bases). From germline, CDR1 is SGHAT and CDR2 FQNNGV. V gave up 5 bases and J gave up 2 bases, with 9 bases separating them. This CDR3 is 13 amino acids long. The chain's CDR3 is CASSGDRNYGYTF. The CDR3 DNA follows: TGTGCCAGCAGCGGCGACAGAAACTATGGCTACACCTTC.

The V and J genes are TRBV7-2 and TRBJ1-2, with TRBD1 as a possible D gene (6 bases). From germline, CDR1 is SGHTA and CDR2 FQGNSA. Trimming stripped 5 bases from V and 8 bases from J, with 15 bases between. This CDR3 is 13 amino acids long. CDR3 sequence: CASSTYRESGYTF. In DNA form, the CDR3 reads TGTGCCAGCAGCACCTACAGGGAGAGCGGCTACACCTTC. The variable domain in full, completed from reference TRBV7-2 and TRBJ1-2, reads GAGVSQSPSNKVTEKGKDVELRCDPISGHTALYWYRQSLGQGLEFLIYFQGNSAPDKSGLPSDRFSAERTGGSVSTLTIQRTQQEDSAVYLCASSTYRESGYTFGSGTRLTVV.

The chain links TRBV27 to TRBJ2-1, with 10 bases aligning to TRBD1. The V and J ends lost 2 bases and 14 bases, in that order; junction bases with no gene match: 9. There are 14 residues in the CDR3. Germline V gene lookup returns CDR1 MNHEY and CDR2 SMNVEV (reference sequence). The CDR3, as DNA: TGTGCCAGCAGTTTAGTGGGACCGGGACAGGGGAAGTTCTTC. Its protein is CASSLVGPGQGKFF.

The V call is TRBV9, the J call TRBJ2-3, with a weak D call TRBD2 (7 bases). The V end was cut by 3 bases, the J end by 6 bases, with 20 bases between. Per the germline V gene, CDR1 is SGDLS and CDR2 is YYNGEE. The CDR3 totals 16 residues. For the CDR3, the DNA is TGTGCCAGCAGCGCCCGTGTGGGGGGGGGCCCGGATACGCAGTATTTT. Encoded protein: CASSARVGGGPDTQYF. Supplemented by reference TRBV9 and TRBJ2-3, the full variable domain reads DSGVTQTPKHLITATGQRVTLRCSPRSGDLSVYWYQQSLDQGLQFLIQYYNGEERAKGNILERFSAQQFPDLHSELNLSSLELGDSALYFCASSARVGGGPDTQYFGPGTRLTVL.

This chain uses TRBV19 with TRBJ1-6; D perhaps matches TRBD1 (5 bases). CDR1 and CDR2 from the germline V gene are LNHDA and SQIVND (reference sequence). The CDR3 covers 13 residues. Trimming stripped 9 bases from V and 7 bases from J, with 13 bases between. This CDR3 is CASEGRLNSPLHF. In DNA, the CDR3 is TGTGCCAGCGAGGGACGTCTAAATTCACCCCTCCACTTT.

The rearrangement joins TRBV9 to TRBJ2-1; D is unclear. CDR1 SGDLS and CDR2 YYNGEE come from the germline V gene. CDR3 size: 15 residues. V was cut by 0 bases and J by 3 bases, with 10 bases left in between. CDR3 DNA sequence: TGTGCCAGCAGCGTAGGTGATGGGAACTACAATGAGCAGTTCTTC. It encodes CASSVGDGNYNEQFF.